This T cell receptor beta chain was sequenced for a study of T-cell reconstitution after alpha-beta-depleted transplantation in children. This clonotype turned up a few times. Its target is unknown. Findings of the study overall: Surviving recipient T cells and thymic progenitors accounted for the high day-60 TCRbeta diversity observed in some patients. Reportedly, roughly two months post-transplant, alpha-beta T cells arose from several hundred expanded graft clones.

The TCRbeta library incorporated unique molecular identifiers. MiXCR, applied by TCRdb to the PCR reads, yields one record per CDR3 protein. The sample consists of hundreds of thousands of distinct CDR3 sequences, about 24% of them appearing once. The CDR3 consists of 15 residues. With 2 bases removed from V and 5 bases from J, the gap between germline ends came to 13 bases. CDR1 SGHVS and CDR2 FQNEAQ come from the germline V gene. The TCR originated in a female patient aged 2-10 years who had a stem cell transplant for congenital amegakaryocytic thrombocytopenia, so the T cells may come from the graft donor. This sample comprised PBMCs, mostly from graft donor cells, obtained 360 days after TCRalphabeta/CD19-depleted stem cell transplant. The chain couples TRBV7-8 to TRBJ2-1, with D perhaps TRBD1 (6 bases). CDR3 sequence: CASSLFVGGNNEQFF. The CDR3 nucleotides are TGTGCCAGCAGCTTATTCGTTGGGGGCAACAATGAGCAGTTCTTC.